This TCR beta chain was recovered during a study of cytomegalovirus exposure and HLA in healthy donors. CDR3 length: 16 residues. Trimming took 1 base from V and 5 from J; bases not matched to a gene: 7. The V gene's germline CDR1 is MNHNY and CDR2 SVGAGI (reference sequence). TCRdb's copy holds only in-frame clones and misses some; the assay was immunoSEQ multiplex PCR. This table has around 99,000 clones, about 88% appearing once. Sequencing used PBMCs. The receptor comes from a woman younger than 35 in good health and CMV-seronegative. The chain recombines TRBV6-6 with TRBJ1-1; TRBD1 aligns across 10 bases. This CDR3 reads CASSYFQGTGVTEAFF. CDR3 bases: TGTGCCAGCAGTTACTTCCAGGGGACAGGGGTTACTGAAGCTTTCTTT.